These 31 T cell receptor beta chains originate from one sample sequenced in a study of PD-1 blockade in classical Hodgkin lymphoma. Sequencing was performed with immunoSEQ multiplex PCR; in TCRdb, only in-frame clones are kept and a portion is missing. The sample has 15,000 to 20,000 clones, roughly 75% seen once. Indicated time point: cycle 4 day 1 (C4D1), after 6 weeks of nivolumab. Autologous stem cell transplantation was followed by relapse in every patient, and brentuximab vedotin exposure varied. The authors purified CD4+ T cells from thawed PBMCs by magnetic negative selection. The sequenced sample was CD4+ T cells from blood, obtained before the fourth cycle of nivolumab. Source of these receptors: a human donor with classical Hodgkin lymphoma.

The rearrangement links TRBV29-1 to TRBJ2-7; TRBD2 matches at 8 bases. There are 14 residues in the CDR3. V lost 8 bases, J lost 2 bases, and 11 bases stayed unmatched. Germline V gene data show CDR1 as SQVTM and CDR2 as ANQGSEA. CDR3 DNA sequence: TGCAGCCAAAAAAGGCTAGCGGGTGCCTACGAGCAGTACTTC. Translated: CSQKRLAGAYEQYF.

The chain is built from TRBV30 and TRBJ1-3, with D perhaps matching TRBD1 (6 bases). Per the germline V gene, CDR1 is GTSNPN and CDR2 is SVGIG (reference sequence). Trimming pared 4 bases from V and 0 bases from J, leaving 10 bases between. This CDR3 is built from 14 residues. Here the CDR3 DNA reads TGTGCCTGGAAGAGGGGGGTCTCTGGAAACACCATATATTTT. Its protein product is CAWKRGVSGNTIYF.

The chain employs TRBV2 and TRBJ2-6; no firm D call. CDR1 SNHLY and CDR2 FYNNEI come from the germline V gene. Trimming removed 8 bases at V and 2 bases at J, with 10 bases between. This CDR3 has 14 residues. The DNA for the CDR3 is TGTGCCAGCTCTAAGTCCGCTGGGGCCAACGTCCTGACTTTC. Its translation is CASSKSAGANVLTF.

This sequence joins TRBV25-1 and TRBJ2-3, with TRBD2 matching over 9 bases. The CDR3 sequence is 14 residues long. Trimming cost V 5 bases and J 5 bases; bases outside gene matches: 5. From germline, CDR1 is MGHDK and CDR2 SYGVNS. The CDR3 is CASSSGGPGDTQYF. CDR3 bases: TGTGCCAGCAGTAGCGGGGGGCCTGGAGATACGCAGTATTTT.

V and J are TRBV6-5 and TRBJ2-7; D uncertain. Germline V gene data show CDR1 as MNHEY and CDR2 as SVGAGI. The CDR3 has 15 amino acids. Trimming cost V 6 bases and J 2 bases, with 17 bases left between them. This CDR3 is CASRVSSVATYEQYV. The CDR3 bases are TGTGCCAGCAGGGTCTCCAGCGTGGCCACCTACGAGCAGTACGTC.

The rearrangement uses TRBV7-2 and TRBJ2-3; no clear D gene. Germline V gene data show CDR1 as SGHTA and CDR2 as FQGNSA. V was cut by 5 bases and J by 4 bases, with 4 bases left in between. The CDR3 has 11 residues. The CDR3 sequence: CASSVSDTQYF. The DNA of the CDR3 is TGTGCCAGCAGCGTGTCAGATACGCAGTATTTT.

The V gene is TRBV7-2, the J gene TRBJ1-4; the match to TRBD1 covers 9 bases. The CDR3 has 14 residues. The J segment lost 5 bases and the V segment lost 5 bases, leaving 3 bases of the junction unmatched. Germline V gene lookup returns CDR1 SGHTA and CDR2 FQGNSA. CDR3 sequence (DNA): TGTGCCAGCAGCCACGGGACAGGGAATGAAAAACTGTTTTTT. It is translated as CASSHGTGNEKLFF.

The CDR3 reads CASSSAPGRGPGELFF. As DNA, the CDR3 is TGTGCCAGCAGCTCCGCCCCGGGACGCGGGCCCGGGGAGCTGTTTTTT. This chain joins TRBV7-2 and TRBJ2-2; D is perhaps TRBD1 or TRBD2 (5 bases each). Germline V gene data show CDR1 as SGHTA and CDR2 as FQGNSA. The V and J ends lost 4 bases and 6 bases respectively, with 18 bases between them. This CDR3 comprises 16 residues.

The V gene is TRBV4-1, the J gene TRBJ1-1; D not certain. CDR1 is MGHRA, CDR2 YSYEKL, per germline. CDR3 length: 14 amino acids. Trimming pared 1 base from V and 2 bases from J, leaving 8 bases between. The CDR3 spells CASSQVWLNTEAFF. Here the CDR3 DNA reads TGCGCCAGCAGCCAAGTATGGCTCAACACTGAAGCTTTCTTT.

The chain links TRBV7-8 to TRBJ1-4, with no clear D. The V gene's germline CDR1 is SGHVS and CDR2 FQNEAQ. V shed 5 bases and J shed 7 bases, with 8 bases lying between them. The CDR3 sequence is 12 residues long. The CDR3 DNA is TGTGCCAGCAGCACGTCTAGTGAAAAACTGTTTTTT. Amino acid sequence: CASSTSSEKLFF.

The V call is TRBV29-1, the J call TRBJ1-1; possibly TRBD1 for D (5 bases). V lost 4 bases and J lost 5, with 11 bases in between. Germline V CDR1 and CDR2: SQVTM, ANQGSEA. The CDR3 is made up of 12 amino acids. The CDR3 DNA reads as TGCAGCGTTGCAGGGTTGTATACTGAAGCTTTCTTT. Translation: CSVAGLYTEAFF.

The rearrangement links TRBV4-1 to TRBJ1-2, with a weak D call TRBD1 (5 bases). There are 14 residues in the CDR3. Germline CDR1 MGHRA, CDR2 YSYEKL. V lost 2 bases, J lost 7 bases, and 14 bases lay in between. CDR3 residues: CASSQLQGFSGYTF. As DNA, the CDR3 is TGCGCCAGCAGCCAACTCCAGGGATTCTCTGGCTACACCTTC.

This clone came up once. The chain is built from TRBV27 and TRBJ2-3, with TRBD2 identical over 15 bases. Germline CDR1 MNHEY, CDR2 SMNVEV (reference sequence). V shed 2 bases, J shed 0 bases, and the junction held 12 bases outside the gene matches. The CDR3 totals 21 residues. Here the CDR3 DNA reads TGTGCCAGCAGTTTAACGCCGGGACTAGCGGGGGGAAGAATTAGCACAGATACGCAGTATTTT. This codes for CASSLTPGLAGGRISTDTQYF.

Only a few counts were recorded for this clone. The CDR3 loop reads CAAGQGNYGYTF. Here the CDR3 DNA reads TGTGCTGCGGGACAGGGAAACTATGGCTACACCTTC. V and J are TRBV19 and TRBJ1-2, with 9 bases lining up with TRBD1. CDR3 length: 12 residues. Looked up from germline, CDR1 is LNHDA and CDR2 is SQIVND (reference sequence).

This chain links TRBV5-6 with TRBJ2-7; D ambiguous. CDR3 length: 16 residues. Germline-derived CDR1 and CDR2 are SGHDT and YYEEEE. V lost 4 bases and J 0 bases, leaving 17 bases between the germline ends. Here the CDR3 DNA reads TGTGCCAGCAGCATAATCGTACGACCGTTCTCCTACGAGCAGTACTTC. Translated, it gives CASSIIVRPFSYEQYF.

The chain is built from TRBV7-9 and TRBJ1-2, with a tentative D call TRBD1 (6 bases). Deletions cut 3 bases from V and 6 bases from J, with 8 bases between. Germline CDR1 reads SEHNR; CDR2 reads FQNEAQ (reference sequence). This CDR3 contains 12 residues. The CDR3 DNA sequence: TGTGCCAGCAGCTTTAACAGGGATGGCTACACCTTC. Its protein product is CASSFNRDGYTF. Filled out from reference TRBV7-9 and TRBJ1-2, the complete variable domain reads DTGVSQNPRHKITKRGQNVTFRCDPISEHNRLYWYRQTLGQGPEFLTYFQNEAQLEKSRLLSDRFSAERPKGSFSTLEIQRTEQGDSAMYLCASSFNRDGYTFGSGTRLTVV.

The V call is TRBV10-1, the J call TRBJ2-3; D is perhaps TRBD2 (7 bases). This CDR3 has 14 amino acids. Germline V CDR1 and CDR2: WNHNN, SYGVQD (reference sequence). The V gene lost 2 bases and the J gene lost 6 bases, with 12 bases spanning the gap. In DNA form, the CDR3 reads TGCGCCAGCAGTGAGGGGGGGGCTGCCGATACGCAGTATTTT. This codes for CASSEGGAADTQYF.

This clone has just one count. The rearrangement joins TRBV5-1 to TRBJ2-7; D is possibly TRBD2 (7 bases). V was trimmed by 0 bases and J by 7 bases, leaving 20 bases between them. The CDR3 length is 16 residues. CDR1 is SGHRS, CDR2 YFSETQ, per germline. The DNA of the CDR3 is TGCGCCAGCAGCTTGGGTGGACTCGCGGGGGCGGGGGAGCAGTACGTC. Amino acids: CASSLGGLAGAGEQYV.

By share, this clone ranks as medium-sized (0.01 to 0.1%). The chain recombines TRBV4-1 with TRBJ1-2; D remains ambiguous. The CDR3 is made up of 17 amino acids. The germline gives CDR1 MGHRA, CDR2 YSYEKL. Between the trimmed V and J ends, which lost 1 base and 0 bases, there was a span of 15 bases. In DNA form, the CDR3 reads TGCGCCAGCAGCCAAGCGAGCCGAGTCCCAGCTAACTATGGCTACACCTTC. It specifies CASSQASRVPANYGYTF.

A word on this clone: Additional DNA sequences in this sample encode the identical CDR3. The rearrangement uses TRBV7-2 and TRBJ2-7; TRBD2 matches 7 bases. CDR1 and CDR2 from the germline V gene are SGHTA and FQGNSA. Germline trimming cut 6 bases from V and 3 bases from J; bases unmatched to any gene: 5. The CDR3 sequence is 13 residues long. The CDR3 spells CASSLGRDYEQYF. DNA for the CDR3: TGTGCCAGCAGTCTGGGGAGGGACTACGAGCAGTACTTC.

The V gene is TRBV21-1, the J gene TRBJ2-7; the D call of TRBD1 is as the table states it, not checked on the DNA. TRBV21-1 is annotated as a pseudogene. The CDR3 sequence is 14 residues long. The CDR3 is CASPMSQGLSEQYF. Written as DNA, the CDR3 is TGTGCCAGCCCTATGAGCCAGGGCTTGAGCGAGCAGTACTTC.

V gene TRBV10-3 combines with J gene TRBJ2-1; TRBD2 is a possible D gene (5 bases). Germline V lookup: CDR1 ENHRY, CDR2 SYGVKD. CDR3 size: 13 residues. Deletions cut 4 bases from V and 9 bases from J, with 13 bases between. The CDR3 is CAISAALAVEQFF. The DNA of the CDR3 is TGTGCCATCAGTGCCGCCCTAGCAGTTGAGCAGTTCTTC.

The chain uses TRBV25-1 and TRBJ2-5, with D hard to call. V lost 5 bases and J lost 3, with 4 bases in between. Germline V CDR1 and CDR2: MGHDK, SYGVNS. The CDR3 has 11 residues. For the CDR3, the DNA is TGTGCCAGCAGTCCCAAAGAGACCCAGTACTTC. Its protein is CASSPKETQYF.

CDR3 amino acids: CASSPLTGGPYGYTF. CDR3 DNA sequence: TGTGCCAGCAGTCCCCTGACAGGGGGCCCCTATGGCTACACCTTC. This chain uses TRBV2 with TRBJ1-2, with TRBD1 matching 10 bases. Germline V gene data show CDR1 as SNHLY and CDR2 as FYNNEI. V was pared by 5 bases and J by 4 bases, with 7 bases of the junction left unmatched. The CDR3 spans 15 residues.

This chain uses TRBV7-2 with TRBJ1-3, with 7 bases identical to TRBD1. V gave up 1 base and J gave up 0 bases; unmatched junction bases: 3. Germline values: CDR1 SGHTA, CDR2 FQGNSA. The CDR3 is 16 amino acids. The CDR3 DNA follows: TGTGCCAGCAGCTTAGGAGGGGGCGGCTCTGGAAACACCATATATTTT. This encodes CASSLGGGGSGNTIYF.

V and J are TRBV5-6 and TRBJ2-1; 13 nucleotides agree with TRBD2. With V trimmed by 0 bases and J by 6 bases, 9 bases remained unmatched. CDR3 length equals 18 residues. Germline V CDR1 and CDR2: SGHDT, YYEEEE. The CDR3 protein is CASSLVGLAGAGGNEQFF. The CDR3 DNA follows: TGTGCCAGCAGCTTGGTAGGACTAGCGGGAGCCGGGGGCAATGAGCAGTTCTTC.

The CDR3 coding sequence is TGTGCCAGTAGTAAATCCAAGGGACGGGCCGCAGATACGCAGTATTTT. Its protein product is CASSKSKGRAADTQYF. This rearrangement joins TRBV19 to TRBJ2-3; D is tentatively TRBD1 or TRBD2 (5 bases each). V lost 4 bases to trimming and J lost 4 bases, with 18 bases between them. The germline gives CDR1 LNHDA, CDR2 SQIVND (reference sequence). CDR3 length: 16 amino acids. Complete variable domain (other parts from reference TRBV19 and TRBJ2-3): DGGITQSPKYLFRKEGQNVTLSCEQNLNHDAMYWYRQDPGQGLRLIYYSQIVNDFQKGDIAEGYSVSREKKESFPLTVTSAQKNPTAFYLCASSKSKGRAADTQYFGPGTRLTVL.

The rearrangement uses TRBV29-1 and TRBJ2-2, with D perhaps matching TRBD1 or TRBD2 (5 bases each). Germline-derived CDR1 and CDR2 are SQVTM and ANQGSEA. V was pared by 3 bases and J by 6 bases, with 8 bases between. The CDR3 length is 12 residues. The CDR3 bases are TGCAGCGTTGACGAGGGGCCCGGGGAGCTGTTTTTT. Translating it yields CSVDEGPGELFF.

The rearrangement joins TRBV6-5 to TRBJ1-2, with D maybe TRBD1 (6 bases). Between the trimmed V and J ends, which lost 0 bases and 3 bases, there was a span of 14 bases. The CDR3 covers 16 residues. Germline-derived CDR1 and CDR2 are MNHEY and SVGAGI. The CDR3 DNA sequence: TGTGCCAGCAGTTACTCCAGGGACACTACTCACTATGGCTACACCTTC. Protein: CASSYSRDTTHYGYTF.

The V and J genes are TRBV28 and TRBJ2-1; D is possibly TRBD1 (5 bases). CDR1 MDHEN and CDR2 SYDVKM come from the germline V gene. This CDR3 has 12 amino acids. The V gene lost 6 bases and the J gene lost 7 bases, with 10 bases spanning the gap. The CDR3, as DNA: TGTGCCAGCAGAAGGAAGGGGAATGAGCAGTTCTTC. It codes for CASRRKGNEQFF.

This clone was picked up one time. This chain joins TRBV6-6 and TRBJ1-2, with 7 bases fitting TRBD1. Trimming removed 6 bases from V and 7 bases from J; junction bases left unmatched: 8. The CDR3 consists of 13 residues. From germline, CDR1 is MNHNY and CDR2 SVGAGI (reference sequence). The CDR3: CASSPTGSGGYTF. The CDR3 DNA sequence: TGTGCCAGCAGCCCGACAGGGTCGGGTGGCTACACCTTC.